The following is a T cell receptor (beta chain) sequence with its context. Its antigen is not known. This record comes from a study of T cell responses to AZD1222 COVID-19 vaccine. The germline CDR1 and CDR2 sequences are SGHTA and FQGNSA. With V trimmed by 1 base and J by 2 bases, 6 bases remained unmatched. This CDR3 contains 16 residues. Doses given second, at about 4 or about 12 weeks, were pooled. The method was immunoSEQ multiplex PCR; TCRdb's version includes in-frame clones alone and lacks a portion of them. Of about 86,000 clones listed, roughly 88% are singletons. Study results and limitations: Repertoires in all cases were sampled only once the peak T cell response had passed. Clonal diversity may have been underestimated, and the donors were mostly white British, with more females than males.

The sequence came from an adult who received the AZD1222 COVID-19 vaccine. This specimen consisted of peripheral blood, obtained 28 days after the second AZD1222 dose. V is TRBV7-2 and J is TRBJ2-7, with 9 bases lining up with TRBD2. As DNA, the CDR3 is TGTGCCAGCAGCTTAGTAAGCGGGAGGTTCACCTACGAGCAGTACTTC. Its translation is CASSLVSGRFTYEQYF.